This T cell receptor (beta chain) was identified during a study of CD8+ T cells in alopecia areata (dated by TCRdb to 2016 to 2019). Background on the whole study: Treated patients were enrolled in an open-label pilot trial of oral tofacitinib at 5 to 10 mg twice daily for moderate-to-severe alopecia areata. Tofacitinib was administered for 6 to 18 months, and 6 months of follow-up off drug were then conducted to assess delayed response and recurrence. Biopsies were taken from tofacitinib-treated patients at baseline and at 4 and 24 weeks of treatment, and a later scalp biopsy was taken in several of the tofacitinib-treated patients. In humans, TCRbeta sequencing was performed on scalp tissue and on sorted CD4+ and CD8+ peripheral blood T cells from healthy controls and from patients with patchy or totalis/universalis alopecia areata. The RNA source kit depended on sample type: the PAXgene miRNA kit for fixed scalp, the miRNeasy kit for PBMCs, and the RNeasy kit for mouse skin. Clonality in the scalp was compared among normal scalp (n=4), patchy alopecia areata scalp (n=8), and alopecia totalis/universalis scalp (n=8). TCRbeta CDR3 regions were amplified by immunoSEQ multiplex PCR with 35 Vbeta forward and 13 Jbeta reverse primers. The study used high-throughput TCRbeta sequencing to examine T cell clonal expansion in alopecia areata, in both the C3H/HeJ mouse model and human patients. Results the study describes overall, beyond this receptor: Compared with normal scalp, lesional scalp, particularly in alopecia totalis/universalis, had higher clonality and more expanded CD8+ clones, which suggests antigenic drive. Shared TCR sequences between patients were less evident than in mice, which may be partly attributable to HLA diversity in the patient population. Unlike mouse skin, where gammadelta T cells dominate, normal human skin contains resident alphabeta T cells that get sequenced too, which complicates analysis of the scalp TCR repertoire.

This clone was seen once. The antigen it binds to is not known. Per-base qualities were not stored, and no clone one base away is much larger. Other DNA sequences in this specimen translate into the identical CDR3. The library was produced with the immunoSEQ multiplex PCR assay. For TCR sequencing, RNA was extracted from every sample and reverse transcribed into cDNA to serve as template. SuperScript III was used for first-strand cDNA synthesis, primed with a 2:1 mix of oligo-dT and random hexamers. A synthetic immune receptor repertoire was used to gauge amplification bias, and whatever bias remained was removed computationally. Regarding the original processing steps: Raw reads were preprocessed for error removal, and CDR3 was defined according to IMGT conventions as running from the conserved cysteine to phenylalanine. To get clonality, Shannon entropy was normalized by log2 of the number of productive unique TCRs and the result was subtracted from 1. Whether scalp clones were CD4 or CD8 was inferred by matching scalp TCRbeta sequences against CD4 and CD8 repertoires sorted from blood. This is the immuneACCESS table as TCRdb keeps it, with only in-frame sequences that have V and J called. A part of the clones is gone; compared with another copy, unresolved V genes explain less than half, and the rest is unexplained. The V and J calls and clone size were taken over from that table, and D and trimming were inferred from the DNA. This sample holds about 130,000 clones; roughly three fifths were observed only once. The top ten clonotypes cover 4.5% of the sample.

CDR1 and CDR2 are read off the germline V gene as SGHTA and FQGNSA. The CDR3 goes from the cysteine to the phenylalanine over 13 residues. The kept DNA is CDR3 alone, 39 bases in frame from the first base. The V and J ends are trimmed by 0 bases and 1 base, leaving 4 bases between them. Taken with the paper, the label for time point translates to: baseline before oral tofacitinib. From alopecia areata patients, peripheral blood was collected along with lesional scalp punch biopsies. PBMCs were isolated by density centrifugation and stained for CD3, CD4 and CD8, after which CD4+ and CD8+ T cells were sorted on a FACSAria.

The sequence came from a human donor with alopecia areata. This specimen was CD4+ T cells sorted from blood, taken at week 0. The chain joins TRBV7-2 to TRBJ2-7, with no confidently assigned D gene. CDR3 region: CASSLAGSYEQYF. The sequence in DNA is TGTGCCAGCAGCTTAGCGGGATCCTACGAGCAGTACTTC.